A single sample gave rise to the 10 T cell receptor beta chains below, sequenced in a study of T cell changes during pregnancy in multiple sclerosis (dated by TCRdb to about 2019). Receptor amplification or capture employed the immunoSEQ multiplex PCR assay. This immuneACCESS table, as held by TCRdb, lists in-frame sequences with V and J called but not all clones. Of the missing ones, under half trace to an unresolved V gene in checked studies; the others have no known cause. In this sample the table shows 60,000 to 90,000 clones, about 90% of which occur a single time. The ten largest clones add up to around 1.6% of the sample. Sample: peripheral blood, taken in the first trimester of pregnancy. All receptors derive from a female donor in good health, enrolled as a control in a pregnancy study.

The DNA of the CDR3 is TGTGCCAGCAGCATACAGGGCGGTGAAAAACTGTTTTTT. It translates to CASSIQGGEKLFF. This chain uses TRBV5-6 with TRBJ1-4, with a weak D call TRBD1 (6 bases). Per germline, CDR1 SGHDT and CDR2 YYEEEE. V lost 4 bases and J 7 bases, leaving 11 bases between the germline ends. This CDR3 has 13 amino acids.

CDR3 bases: TGTGCCAGCAGCTACCGGGACAATATCTACGAGCAGTACTTC. As protein: CASSYRDNIYEQYF. The chain joins TRBV5-8 to TRBJ2-7; D perhaps matches TRBD1 (6 bases). Trimming left V 3 bases short and J 3 bases short, with 13 bases between. Germline lookup yields CDR1 SGHTS and CDR2 YDEGEE. CDR3 length: 14 residues.

The chain joins TRBV7-2 to TRBJ1-2; 10 positions agree with TRBD1. The V gene's germline CDR1 is SGHTA and CDR2 FQGNSA. This CDR3 has 14 residues. The J segment lost 8 bases and the V segment lost 5 bases, leaving 8 bases of the junction unmatched. The CDR3 sequence: CASSGRDRGGGYTF. DNA for the CDR3: TGTGCCAGCAGCGGCCGGGACAGGGGTGGAGGCTACACCTTC.

CDR3 DNA sequence: TGCGCCAGCAGCCAGCCGGGACAGGGGACCTCCTACGAGCAGTACTTC. Translated, it gives CASSQPGQGTSYEQYF. The chain combines TRBV4-1 with TRBJ2-7; 10 bases match TRBD1. V shed 3 bases and J 0 bases; nucleotides not matched to a gene: 5. The CDR3 is 16 amino acids. Germline lookup yields CDR1 MGHRA and CDR2 YSYEKL.

The CDR3 loop reads CAWSGPELFF. The CDR3 DNA follows: TGTGCCTGGAGTGGTCCGGAGTTGTTTTTT. The chain uses TRBV30 and TRBJ1-4; D not certain. The CDR3 has 10 amino acids. Germline V gene data show CDR1 as GTSNPN and CDR2 as SVGIG (reference sequence). V was pared by 1 base and J by 15 bases, with 9 bases between.

The chain carries TRBV29-1 and TRBJ2-5, with 7 bases matching TRBD1. The CDR3 length is 14 residues. Germline assignment: CDR1 SQVTM and CDR2 ANQGSEA. J gave up 2 bases and V 3 bases, and 6 bases lay outside the gene matches. In DNA, the CDR3 is TGCAGCGTTGATCTTGGGACAGAACAAGAGACCCAGTACTTC. It codes for CSVDLGTEQETQYF.

The chain recombines TRBV27 with TRBJ2-7; 8 nucleotides line up with TRBD2. CDR3 size: 13 residues. Unmatched junction bases numbered 5, after V lost 8 bases and J lost 2 bases. Germline lookup yields CDR1 MNHEY and CDR2 SMNVEV (reference sequence). Written as DNA, the CDR3 is TGTGCCAGCCAAGCGGGAGAGGCCTACGAGCAGTACTTC. Protein sequence: CASQAGEAYEQYF.

The chain links TRBV9 to TRBJ2-7; 8 nucleotides match TRBD1. Germline V lookup: CDR1 SGDLS, CDR2 YYNGEE. This CDR3 is 14 amino acids long. The trim removed 0 bases at V and 4 bases at J, leaving 3 bases unmatched. CDR3 sequence (DNA): TGTGCCAGCAGCGTAGAACAGGGGGGATACGAGCAGTACTTC. Protein: CASSVEQGGYEQYF.

The chain is built from TRBV4-1 and TRBJ1-5; D is possibly TRBD1 (6 bases). The CDR3 is 16 amino acids. In germline, CDR1 is MGHRA, CDR2 YSYEKL. Trimming shortened V by 0 bases and J by 2 bases, and 11 bases separated the two germline ends. The CDR3 bases are TGCGCCAGCAGCCAAGAGACGACAGGCCGCAATCAGCCCCAGCATTTT. The encoded protein is CASSQETTGRNQPQHF.

J is TRBJ1-2 and V is TRBV5-1, with 7 positions matching TRBD1. J gave up 3 bases and V 3 bases, and 2 bases lay outside the gene matches. The germline V gene has CDR1 SGHRS and CDR2 YFSETQ. CDR3 length: 13 amino acids. The CDR3 DNA reads TGCGCCAGCAGCTCAACAGGGGACTATGGCTACACCTTC. Translated, it gives CASSSTGDYGYTF.